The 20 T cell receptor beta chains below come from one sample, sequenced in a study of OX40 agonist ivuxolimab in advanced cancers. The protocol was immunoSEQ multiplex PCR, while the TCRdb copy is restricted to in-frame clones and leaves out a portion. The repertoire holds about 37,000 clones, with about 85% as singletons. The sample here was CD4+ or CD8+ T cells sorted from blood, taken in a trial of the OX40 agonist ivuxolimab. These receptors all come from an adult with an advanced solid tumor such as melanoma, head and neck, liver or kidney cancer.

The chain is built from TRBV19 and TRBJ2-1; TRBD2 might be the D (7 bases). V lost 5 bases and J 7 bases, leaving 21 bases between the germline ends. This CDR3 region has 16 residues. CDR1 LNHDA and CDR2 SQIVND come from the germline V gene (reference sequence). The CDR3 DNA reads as TGTGCCAGTAGTTCTCGTAGGGGCGGGGGACAAAATGAGCAGTTCTTC. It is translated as CASSSRRGGGQNEQFF.

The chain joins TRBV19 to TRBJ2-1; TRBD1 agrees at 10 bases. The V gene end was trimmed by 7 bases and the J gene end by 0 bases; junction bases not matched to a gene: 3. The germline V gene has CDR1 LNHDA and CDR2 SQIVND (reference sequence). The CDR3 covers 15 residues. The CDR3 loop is CASKRDRGSYNEQFF. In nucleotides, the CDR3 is TGTGCCAGTAAGAGGGACAGGGGCTCCTACAATGAGCAGTTCTTC. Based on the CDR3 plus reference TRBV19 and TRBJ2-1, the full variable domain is DGGITQSPKYLFRKEGQNVTLSCEQNLNHDAMYWYRQDPGQGLRLIYYSQIVNDFQKGDIAEGYSVSREKKESFPLTVTSAQKNPTAFYLCASKRDRGSYNEQFFGPGTRLTVL.

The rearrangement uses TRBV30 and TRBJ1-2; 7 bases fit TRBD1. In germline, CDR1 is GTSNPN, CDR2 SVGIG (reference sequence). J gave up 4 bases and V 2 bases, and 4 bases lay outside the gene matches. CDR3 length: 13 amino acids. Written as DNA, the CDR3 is TGTGCCTGGAGTCTACAGGGGTCCTATGGCTACACCTTC. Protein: CAWSLQGSYGYTF. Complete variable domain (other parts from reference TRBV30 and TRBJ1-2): SQTIHQWPATLVQPVGSPLSLECTVEGTSNPNLYWYRQAAGRGLQLLFYSVGIGQISSEVPQNLSASRPQDRQFILSSKKLLLSDSGFYLCAWSLQGSYGYTFGSGTRLTVV.

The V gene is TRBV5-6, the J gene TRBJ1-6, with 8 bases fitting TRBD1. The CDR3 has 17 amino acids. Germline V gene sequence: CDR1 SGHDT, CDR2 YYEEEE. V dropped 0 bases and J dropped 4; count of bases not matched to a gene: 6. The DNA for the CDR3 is TGTGCCAGCAGCTTGGACCCCAGACAGGGGTATAATTCACCCCTCCACTTT. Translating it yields CASSLDPRQGYNSPLHF.

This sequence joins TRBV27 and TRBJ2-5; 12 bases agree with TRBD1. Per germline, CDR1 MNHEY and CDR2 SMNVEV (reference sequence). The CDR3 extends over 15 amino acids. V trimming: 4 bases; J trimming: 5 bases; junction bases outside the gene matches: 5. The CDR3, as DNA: TGTGCCAGCAGTTCCGGGACAGGGGGCGCGGAGACCCAGTACTTC. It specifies CASSSGTGGAETQYF.

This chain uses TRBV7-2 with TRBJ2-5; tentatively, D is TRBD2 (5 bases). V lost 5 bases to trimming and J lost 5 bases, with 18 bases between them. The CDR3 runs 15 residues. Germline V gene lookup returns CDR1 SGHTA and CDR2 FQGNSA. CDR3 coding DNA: TGTGCCAGCAGCCGAACCGAGGGTATCAGGGAGACCCAGTACTTC. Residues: CASSRTEGIRETQYF.

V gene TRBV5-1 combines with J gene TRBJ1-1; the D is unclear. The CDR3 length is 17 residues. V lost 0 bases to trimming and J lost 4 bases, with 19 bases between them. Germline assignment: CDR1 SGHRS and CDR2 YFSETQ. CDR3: CASSLVSVGSYSTEAFF. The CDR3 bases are TGCGCCAGCAGCTTGGTCTCAGTTGGTAGCTACAGCACTGAAGCTTTCTTT.

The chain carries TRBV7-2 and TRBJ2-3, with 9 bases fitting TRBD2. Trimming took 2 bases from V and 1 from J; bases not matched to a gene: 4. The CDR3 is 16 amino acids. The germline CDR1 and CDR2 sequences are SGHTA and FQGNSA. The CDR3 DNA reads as TGTGCCAGCAGCTTAAAAGCGGGGGGCCGCACAGATACGCAGTATTTT. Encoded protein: CASSLKAGGRTDTQYF.

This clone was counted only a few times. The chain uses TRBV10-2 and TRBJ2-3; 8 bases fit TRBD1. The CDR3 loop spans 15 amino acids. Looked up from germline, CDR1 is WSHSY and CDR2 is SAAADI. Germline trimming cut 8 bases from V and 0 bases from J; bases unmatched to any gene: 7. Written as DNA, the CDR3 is TGCGCCAGCTGCGCCAGGGGGCTAAGCACAGATACGCAGTATTTT. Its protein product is CASCARGLSTDTQYF.

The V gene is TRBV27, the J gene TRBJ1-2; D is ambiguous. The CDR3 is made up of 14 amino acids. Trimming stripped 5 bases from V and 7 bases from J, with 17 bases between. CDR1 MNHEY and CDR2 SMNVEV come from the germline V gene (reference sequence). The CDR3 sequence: CASSITGGRGGYTF. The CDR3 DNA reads TGTGCCAGCAGTATCACGGGAGGTCGGGGTGGCTACACCTTC.

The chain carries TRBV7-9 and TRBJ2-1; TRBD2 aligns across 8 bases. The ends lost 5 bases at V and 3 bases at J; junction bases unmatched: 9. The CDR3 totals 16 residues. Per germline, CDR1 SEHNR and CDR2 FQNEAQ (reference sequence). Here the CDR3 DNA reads TGTGCCAGCAGCCCCAATGGCGGGGGGCTCTACAATGAGCAGTTCTTC. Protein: CASSPNGGGLYNEQFF.

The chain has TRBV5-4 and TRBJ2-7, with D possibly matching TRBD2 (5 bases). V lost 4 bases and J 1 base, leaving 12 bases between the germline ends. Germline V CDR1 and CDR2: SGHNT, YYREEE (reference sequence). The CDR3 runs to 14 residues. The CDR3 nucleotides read TGTGCCAGCAGCCGGAGGTTTGGATCCTACGAGCAGTACTTC. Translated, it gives CASSRRFGSYEQYF. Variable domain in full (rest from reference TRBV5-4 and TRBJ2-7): ETGVTQSPTHLIKTRGQQVTLRCSSQSGHNTVSWYQQALGQGPQFIFQYYREEENGRGNFPPRFSGLQFPNYSSELNVNALELDDSALYLCASSRRFGSYEQYFGPGTRLTVT.

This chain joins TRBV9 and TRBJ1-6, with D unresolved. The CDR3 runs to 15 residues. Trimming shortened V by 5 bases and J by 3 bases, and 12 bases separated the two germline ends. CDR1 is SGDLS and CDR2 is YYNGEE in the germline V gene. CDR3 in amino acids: CASSLSGYYNSPLHF. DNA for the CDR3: TGTGCCAGCAGTCTCAGTGGTTACTATAATTCACCCCTCCACTTT.

The CDR3 nucleotides read TGCGCCAGCAGCACGGGACAGGGAGGCACTGAAGCTTTCTTT. Its translation: CASSTGQGGTEAFF. This chain connects TRBV5-1 to TRBJ1-1, with 9 bases fitting TRBD1. The CDR3 runs to 14 residues. Unmatched junction bases numbered 5, after V lost 4 bases and J lost 4 bases. Germline CDR1 SGHRS, CDR2 YFSETQ.

CDR3: CASSPGPGFSGNTIYF. Here the CDR3 DNA reads TGTGCCAGCAGCCCCGGACCGGGATTCTCTGGAAACACCATATATTTT. This chain joins TRBV7-6 and TRBJ1-3; D is undetermined. Deletions cut 5 bases from V and 0 bases from J, with 14 bases between. Germline V gene data show CDR1 as SGHVS and CDR2 as FNYEAQ. The CDR3 is made up of 16 amino acids.

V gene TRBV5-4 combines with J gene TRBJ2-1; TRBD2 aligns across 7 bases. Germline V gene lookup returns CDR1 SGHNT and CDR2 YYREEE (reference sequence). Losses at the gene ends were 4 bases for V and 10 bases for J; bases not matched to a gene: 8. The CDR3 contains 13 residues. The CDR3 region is CASSATGGGEQFF. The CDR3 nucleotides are TGTGCCAGCAGCGCAACGGGGGGTGGGGAGCAGTTCTTC. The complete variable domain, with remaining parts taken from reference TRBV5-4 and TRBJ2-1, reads ETGVTQSPTHLIKTRGQQVTLRCSSQSGHNTVSWYQQALGQGPQFIFQYYREEENGRGNFPPRFSGLQFPNYSSELNVNALELDDSALYLCASSATGGGEQFFGPGTRLTVL.

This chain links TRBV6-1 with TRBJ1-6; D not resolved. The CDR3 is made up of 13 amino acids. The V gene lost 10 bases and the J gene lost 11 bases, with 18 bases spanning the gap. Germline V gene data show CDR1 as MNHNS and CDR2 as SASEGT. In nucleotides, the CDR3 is TGTGCCACCCGGCCGGGCTTCGACGCACCCCTCCACTTT. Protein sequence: CATRPGFDAPLHF.

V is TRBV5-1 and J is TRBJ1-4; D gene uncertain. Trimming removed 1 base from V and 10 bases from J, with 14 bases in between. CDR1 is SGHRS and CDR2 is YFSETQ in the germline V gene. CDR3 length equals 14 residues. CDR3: CASSLNSPGGKLFF. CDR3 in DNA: TGCGCCAGCAGCTTGAACAGCCCCGGTGGAAAACTGTTTTTT.

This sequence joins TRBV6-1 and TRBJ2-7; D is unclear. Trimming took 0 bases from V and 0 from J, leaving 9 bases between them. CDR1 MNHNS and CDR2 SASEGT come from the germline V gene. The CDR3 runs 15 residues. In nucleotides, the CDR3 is TGTGCCAGCAGTGAAGCCTGGGCCAGCTCCTACGAGCAGTACTTC. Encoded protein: CASSEAWASSYEQYF.

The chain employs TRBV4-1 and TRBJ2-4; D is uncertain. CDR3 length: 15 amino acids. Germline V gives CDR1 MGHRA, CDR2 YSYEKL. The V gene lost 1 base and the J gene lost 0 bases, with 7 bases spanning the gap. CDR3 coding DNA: TGCGCCAGCAGCCAAGGGCCCCTAGCCAAAAACATTCAGTACTTC. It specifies CASSQGPLAKNIQYF.